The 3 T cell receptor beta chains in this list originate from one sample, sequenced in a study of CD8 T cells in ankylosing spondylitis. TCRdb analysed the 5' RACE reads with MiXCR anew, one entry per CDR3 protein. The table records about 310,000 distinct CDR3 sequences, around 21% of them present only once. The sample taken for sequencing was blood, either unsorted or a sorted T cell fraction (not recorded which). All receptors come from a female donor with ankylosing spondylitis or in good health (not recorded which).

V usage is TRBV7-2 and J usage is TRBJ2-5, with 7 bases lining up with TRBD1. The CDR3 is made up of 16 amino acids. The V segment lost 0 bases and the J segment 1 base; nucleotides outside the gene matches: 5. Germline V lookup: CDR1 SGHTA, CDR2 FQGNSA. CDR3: CASSLAFPGGQETQYF. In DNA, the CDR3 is TGTGCCAGCAGCTTAGCGTTCCCAGGGGGCCAAGAGACCCAGTACTTC.

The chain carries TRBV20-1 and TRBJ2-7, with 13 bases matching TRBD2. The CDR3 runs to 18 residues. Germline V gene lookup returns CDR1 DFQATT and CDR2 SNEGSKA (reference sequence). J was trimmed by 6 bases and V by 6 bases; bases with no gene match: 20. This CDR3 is CSAHRTSGRVGVSLEQYF. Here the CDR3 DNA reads TGCAGTGCCCACCGGACTAGCGGGAGAGTGGGGGTTTCTCTCGAGCAGTACTTC.

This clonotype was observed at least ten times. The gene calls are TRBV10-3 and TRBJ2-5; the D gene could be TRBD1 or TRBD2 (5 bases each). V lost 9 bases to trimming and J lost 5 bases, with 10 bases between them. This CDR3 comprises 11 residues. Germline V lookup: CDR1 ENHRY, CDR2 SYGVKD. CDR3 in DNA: TGTGCCATGGGACCAGAGGAGACCCAGTACTTC. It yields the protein CAMGPEETQYF.